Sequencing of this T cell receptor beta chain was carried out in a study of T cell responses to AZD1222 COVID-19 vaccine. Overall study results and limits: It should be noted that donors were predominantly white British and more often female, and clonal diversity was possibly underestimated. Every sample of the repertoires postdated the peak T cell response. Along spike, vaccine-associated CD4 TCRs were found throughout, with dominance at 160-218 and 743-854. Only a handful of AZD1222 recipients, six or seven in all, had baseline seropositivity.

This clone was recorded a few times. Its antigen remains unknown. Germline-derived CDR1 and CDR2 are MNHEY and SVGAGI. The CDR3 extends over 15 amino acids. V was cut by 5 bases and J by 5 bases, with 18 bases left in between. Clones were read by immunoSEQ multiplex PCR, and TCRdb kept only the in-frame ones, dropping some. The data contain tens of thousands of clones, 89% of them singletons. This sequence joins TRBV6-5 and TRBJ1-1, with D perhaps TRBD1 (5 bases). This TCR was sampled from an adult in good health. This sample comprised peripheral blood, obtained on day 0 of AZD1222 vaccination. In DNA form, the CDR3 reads TGTGCCAGCAGTCTCCAGCGGAGGCCAGGGACTGAAGCTTTCTTT. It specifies CASSLQRRPGTEAFF.